The 14 T cell receptor beta chains below were found in one sample sequenced in a study of human T cells and chemical hapten exposure. Time point in this sample: pre-sensitization, week 0. Noted treatment: therapeutic diphenylcyclopropenone sensitization with weekly scalp DPC. TCRdb analysed the RACE reads with MiXCR anew, one entry per CDR3 protein. The sample records over 85,000 distinct CDR3 sequences, about 10% being singletons. The sequencing here drew on whole blood, taken in connection with sensitization to the hapten diphenylcyclopropenone (DPC). The receptor source for this set is a woman aged 55-70 years with alopecia areata. Some clones in this sample may be carry-over from other donors' samples.

This clonotype has a count of ten or more. The chain recombines TRBV6-1 with TRBJ2-7; D assignment may be TRBD1 or TRBD2 (5 bases each). Germline V gene data show CDR1 as MNHNS and CDR2 as SASEGT. Deletions cut 5 bases from V and 2 bases from J, with 13 bases between. The CDR3 has 14 amino acids. CDR3 sequence reads: CASSMGDIAYEQYF. CDR3 sequence (DNA): TGTGCCAGCAGTATGGGGGATATAGCCTACGAGCAGTACTTC.

This chain joins TRBV7-8 and TRBJ2-4; perhaps TRBD1 as D (5 bases). V was trimmed by 5 bases and J by 12 bases, leaving 14 bases between them. Germline V gene data show CDR1 as SGHVS and CDR2 as FQNEAQ. This CDR3 region has 12 residues. The CDR3 DNA reads as TGTGCCAGCAGCCCGAACCTCGGACATCAGTACTTC. Translated: CASSPNLGHQYF.

This clonotype was found many times. The chain links TRBV13 to TRBJ2-3; 10 bases fit TRBD2. CDR1 PRHDT and CDR2 FYEKMQ come from the germline V gene (reference sequence). The CDR3 contains 18 residues. The trim removed 5 bases at V and 4 bases at J, leaving 15 bases unmatched. In nucleotides, the CDR3 is TGTGCCAGCAGCCTCTCAGGGTCAGCGGGGGGGCGGGCAGATACGCAGTATTTT. Amino acids: CASSLSGSAGGRADTQYF. Full variable domain (outside the CDR3, taken from reference TRBV13 and TRBJ2-3): AAGVIQSPRHLIKEKRETATLKCYPIPRHDTVYWYQQGPGQDPQFLISFYEKMQSDKGSIPDRFSAQQFSDYHSELNMSSLELGDSALYFCASSLSGSAGGRADTQYFGPGTRLTVL.

This clonotype was counted ten times or more. The V call is TRBV14, the J call TRBJ1-2; tentatively, D is TRBD1 (6 bases). The CDR3 runs to 17 residues. V lost 0 bases and J 4 bases, leaving 18 bases between the germline ends. Germline CDR1 and CDR2: SGHDN and FVKESK. The CDR3 here is CASSQESGTIPTYGYTF. The CDR3 DNA sequence: TGTGCCAGCAGCCAAGAATCAGGGACAATACCCACCTATGGCTACACCTTC.

Only a few counts were recorded for this clonotype. The gene calls are TRBV3-1 and TRBJ1-5, with D possibly TRBD1 on 5 matching bases. CDR3 size: 14 residues. V was shortened by 4 bases and J by 5 bases, with 12 bases between the two germline ends. In germline, CDR1 is LGHDT, CDR2 YNNKEL (reference sequence). The CDR3 DNA follows: TGTGCCAGCAGCCCACAGGCAGATTATCAGCCCCAGCATTTT. Translating gives CASSPQADYQPQHF.

This clonotype came up many times. The chain has TRBV18 and TRBJ2-3; 7 bases align to TRBD1. The ends lost 0 bases at V and 2 bases at J; junction bases unmatched: 2. The CDR3 consists of 15 residues. Germline V gene lookup returns CDR1 KGHSH and CDR2 LQKENI. This CDR3 is CASSPPGQPTDTQYF. In DNA, the CDR3 is TGTGCCAGCTCACCACCGGGACAGCCCACAGATACGCAGTATTTT.

This clonotype was seen more than once but under ten times. The chain has TRBV27 and TRBJ1-6; 7 bases line up with TRBD1. The germline gives CDR1 MNHEY, CDR2 SMNVEV (reference sequence). The CDR3 is 14 amino acids. J was trimmed by 9 bases and V by 5 bases; bases with no gene match: 7. The DNA for the CDR3 is TGTGCCAGCAGTCAAACAGGGGTCGGTTCACCCCTCCACTTT. Translated, it gives CASSQTGVGSPLHF.

This clonotype showed up many times. The rearrangement joins TRBV30 to TRBJ1-2; D remains unclear. This CDR3 region has 13 residues. V lost 0 bases to trimming and J lost 5 bases, with 10 bases between them. CDR1 is GTSNPN and CDR2 is SVGIG in the germline V gene (reference sequence). The CDR3 DNA reads TGTGCCTGGAGTGTACGTCCAGGTTATGGCTACACCTTC. Residues: CAWSVRPGYGYTF.

There are a few counts of this clonotype. The chain carries TRBV18 and TRBJ2-7, with TRBD1 matching over 9 bases. The trim removed 2 bases at V and 4 bases at J, leaving 3 bases unmatched. Germline values: CDR1 KGHSH, CDR2 LQKENI. CDR3 length: 14 residues. CDR3 residues: CASSPDRGRYEQYF. Written as DNA, the CDR3 is TGTGCCAGCTCACCAGACAGGGGGAGGTACGAGCAGTACTTC.

This clonotype was found many times. This chain connects TRBV6-5 to TRBJ1-1; the match to TRBD1 covers 8 bases. CDR1 is MNHEY, CDR2 SVGAGI, per germline. The V segment lost 4 bases and the J segment 4 bases; nucleotides outside the gene matches: 8. This CDR3 is built from 15 residues. The CDR3 coding sequence is TGTGCCAGCAGTTTGGGCCAGGGGGCGTTCACTGAAGCTTTCTTT. Residues: CASSLGQGAFTEAFF.

There are many counts of this clonotype. The V gene is TRBV3-1, the J gene TRBJ2-5; 7 nucleotides match TRBD2. CDR1 is LGHDT and CDR2 is YNNKEL in the germline V gene (reference sequence). The CDR3 covers 15 residues. The V segment lost 3 bases and the J segment 2 bases; nucleotides outside the gene matches: 6. The CDR3 region is CASSHWGGIQETQYF. CDR3 sequence (DNA): TGTGCCAGCAGCCATTGGGGGGGGATACAAGAGACCCAGTACTTC.

The sample holds many counts of this clonotype. This chain links TRBV5-1 with TRBJ2-1; D tentatively reads TRBD1 or TRBD2 (6 bases each). With 4 bases removed from V and 3 bases from J, the gap between germline ends came to 17 bases. Germline CDR1 SGHRS, CDR2 YFSETQ. The CDR3 has 16 residues. The CDR3, as DNA: TGCGCCAGCAGCCCAAATGGGGGGACATACTACAATGAGCAGTTCTTC. This sequence encodes CASSPNGGTYYNEQFF.

This clonotype was seen at least ten times. The chain is built from TRBV5-1 and TRBJ2-3, with D uncertain. V lost 0 bases, J lost 4 bases, and 9 bases lay in between. CDR1 and CDR2 (germline): SGHRS, YFSETQ. The CDR3 is 14 residues long. CDR3 in amino acids: CASSLEFRADTQYF. CDR3 in DNA: TGCGCCAGCAGCTTGGAGTTTCGGGCAGATACGCAGTATTTT.

This clonotype was detected a few times. The chain uses TRBV6-6 and TRBJ1-5; D call uncertain. The V end lost 2 bases, the J end lost 2 bases, and 13 bases lay between the germline ends. The CDR3 runs 16 residues. Per the germline V gene, CDR1 is MNHNY and CDR2 is SVGAGI (reference sequence). The CDR3: CASSYIRGAGNQPQHF. CDR3 nucleotide sequence: TGTGCCAGCAGTTACATCCGGGGAGCGGGCAATCAGCCCCAGCATTTT.